This T cell receptor beta chain was profiled in a study of blood T cells in healthy people across ages. Overall study findings and caveats: Unsorted PBMCs prevented conclusive naive versus antigen-experienced comparison.

With a J-beta primer mix and a sample-barcoded 5' primer, a second PCR ran roughly 6 to 12 cycles. TCRdb itself ran the 5' RACE reads through MiXCR, one entry per CDR3 protein. The repertoire holds roughly 800,000 distinct CDR3 sequences, 55% to 70% seen once, with roughly 22% in the top ten. V gave up 6 bases and J gave up 1 base, with 12 bases separating them. The V gene's germline CDR1 is DFQATT and CDR2 SNEGSKA (reference sequence). CDR3 length: 13 amino acids. Per individual sample, total RNA of at least 6 micrograms was extracted. This clonotype showed up just a few times. Its specificity is not known.

The chain has TRBV20-1 and TRBJ1-2; D uncertain. Material for sequencing was blood. This receptor was obtained from a man aged 30-40 years in good health. Written as DNA, the CDR3 is TGCAGTGCCCTTGGTCGGAGTAACTATGGCTACACCTTC. Its translation is CSALGRSNYGYTF.